One and the same sample provided the 9 T cell receptor beta chains below, sequenced in a study of CD8+CD57+ T cells in acquired aplastic anemia. Both TCR beta VDJ combination and CDR3 sequence profiling were carried out. Genomic DNA was the template for this profiling. TCRdb redid the calling of the reads with MiXCR, one entry per CDR3 protein. Of about 190,000 distinct CDR3 sequences listed, roughly half are singletons. Sequenced: sorted CD4+, CD8+, or CD8+CD57+ T cells (not recorded which) from PBMCs. These receptors were collected from a human donor in good health, serving as a control.

This chain connects TRBV11-3 to TRBJ2-7, with D hard to call. This CDR3 comprises 12 residues. V was clipped by 5 bases and J by 2 bases, with 7 bases between them. Per the germline V gene, CDR1 is SGHNT and CDR2 is YENEEA. In DNA form, the CDR3 reads TGTGCCAGCAGCCCCCATCCCTACGAGCAGTACTTC. This codes for CASSPHPYEQYF.

This clonotype was observed a single time. V usage is TRBV10-1 and J usage is TRBJ1-5; D not resolved. V was cut by 3 bases and J by 4 bases, with 7 bases left in between. The CDR3 is made up of 13 amino acids. Germline lookup yields CDR1 WNHNN and CDR2 SYGVQD (reference sequence). CDR3 sequence: CASSDGLNQPQHF. The DNA of the CDR3 is TGCGCCAGCAGTGACGGCTTAAATCAGCCCCAGCATTTT.

The chain uses TRBV7-9 and TRBJ2-1; D uncertain. Germline V CDR1 and CDR2: SEHNR, FQNEAQ (reference sequence). The germline V and J ends were trimmed by 2 bases and 8 bases, with 16 bases remaining between them. The CDR3 runs 15 residues. This CDR3 reads CASSLTRTPDHEQFF. In DNA, the CDR3 is TGTGCCAGCAGCTTAACCAGGACCCCCGACCATGAGCAGTTCTTC.

A remark on this clonotype: The junction shows a germline mismatch at one end, possibly a read error. The J gene is TRBJ2-5, the V gene TRBV7-9, with 13 bases fitting TRBD2. This CDR3 region has 12 residues. The germline V gene has CDR1 SEHNR and CDR2 FQNEAQ (reference sequence). The CDR3, as DNA: TGTGCCATCAGCGGGACTAGCGGGACCCGGTACTTC. This translates into CAISGTSGTRYF.

This clonotype appeared a few times. CDR3: CASSLTSRTNTEAFF. Written as DNA, the CDR3 is TGTGCCAGCAGTCTGACTTCCCGAACGAACACTGAAGCTTTCTTT. The chain has TRBV12-3 or TRBV12-4 and TRBJ1-1, with D hard to call. V lost 5 bases and J 1 base, leaving 14 bases between the germline ends. The CDR3 has 15 amino acids.

The V call is TRBV9, the J call TRBJ2-7; no definite D call. Germline V gives CDR1 SGDLS, CDR2 YYNGEE. Trimming took 5 bases from V and 2 from J, leaving 17 bases between them. The CDR3 extends over 15 amino acids. CDR3 nucleotide sequence: TGTGCCAGCAGTGTTGACTCCAACCCCGCCTACGAGCAGTACTTC. This encodes CASSVDSNPAYEQYF.

The table lists this clonotype with a few counts. The gene calls are TRBV9 and TRBJ2-5, with 10 bases aligning to TRBD1. Unmatched junction bases numbered 3, after V lost 4 bases and J lost 3 bases. The CDR3 consists of 14 residues. Germline-derived CDR1 and CDR2 are SGDLS and YYNGEE. This chain's CDR3 is CASSLTGGKETQYF. In DNA form, the CDR3 reads TGTGCCAGCAGCCTGACAGGGGGCAAAGAGACCCAGTACTTC.

The sample holds many counts of this clonotype. The chain recombines TRBV6-2 or TRBV6-3 with TRBJ2-1; 10 positions match TRBD1. The J segment lost 6 bases and the V segment lost 7 bases, leaving 9 bases of the junction unmatched. Germline V gene lookup returns CDR1 MNHEY and CDR2 SVGEGT. The CDR3 contains 15 residues. CDR3 in DNA: TGTGCCAGCACCTGGGGGGGACAGGGGATCAATGAGCAGTTCTTC. Translated: CASTWGGQGINEQFF.

The chain employs TRBV7-2 and TRBJ2-3; no clear D. The CDR3 covers 15 residues. CDR1 and CDR2 from the germline V gene are SGHTA and FQGNSA. V lost 1 base and J 2 bases, leaving 10 bases between the germline ends. CDR3 bases: TGTGCCAGCAGCTTAGTATCAAGTATCACAGATACGCAGTATTTT. It translates to CASSLVSSITDTQYF.